Presented here are 27 T cell receptor beta chains from one specimen sequenced in a study of molecular identifiers for immune sequencing clone quantification. TCRdb called the PCR reads again in MiXCR, with one record for every CDR3 protein. In the table there are under 600,000 distinct CDR3 sequences, about a fifth of which are singletons. What was sequenced was naive CD8+ T cells from blood, with Jurkat cell RNA spiked in. Subset of the sample: FACS-sorted CD8+CD4-CCR7+CD45RA+ naive T cells. These receptor sequences come from a human donor in good health. Some libraries in this study had Jurkat cell RNA spiked in.

This clonotype has ten or more counts. The rearrangement uses TRBV6-6 and TRBJ1-5, with D uncertain. The CDR3 length is 14 residues. CDR1 MNHNY and CDR2 SVGAGI come from the germline V gene (reference sequence). Trimming stripped 3 bases from V and 6 bases from J, with 12 bases between. DNA for the CDR3: TGTGCCAGCAGTTATGAAGGGTCTAGTCAGCCCCAGCATTTT. Residues: CASSYEGSSQPQHF.

The gene calls are TRBV20-1 and TRBJ2-7, with D possibly being TRBD1 (5 bases). Germline values: CDR1 DFQATT, CDR2 SNEGSKA (reference sequence). The CDR3 extends over 13 amino acids. Deletions cut 6 bases from V and 2 bases from J, with 14 bases between. Here the CDR3 reads CSAPTGVPYEQYF. For the CDR3, the DNA is TGCAGTGCCCCAACAGGAGTACCCTACGAGCAGTACTTC.

This rearrangement joins TRBV9 to TRBJ2-3, with D tentatively TRBD2 (5 bases). This CDR3 region has 14 residues. V was pared by 7 bases and J by 0 bases, with 12 bases between. CDR1 and CDR2 (germline): SGDLS, YYNGEE. The CDR3 nucleotides are TGTGCCAGCTGCCCCGGACTCAGCACAGATACGCAGTATTTT. Amino acids: CASCPGLSTDTQYF. The entire variable domain, with the rest obtained from reference TRBV9 and TRBJ2-3, is as follows: DSGVTQTPKHLITATGQRVTLRCSPRSGDLSVYWYQQSLDQGLQFLIQYYNGEERAKGNILERFSAQQFPDLHSELNLSSLELGDSALYFCASCPGLSTDTQYFGPGTRLTVL.

The chain carries TRBV12-5 and TRBJ1-1; D remains unclear. V was shortened by 0 bases and J by 7 bases, with 12 bases between the two germline ends. This CDR3 spans 14 amino acids. Germline V gene lookup returns CDR1 LGHNT and CDR2 FRNRAP. The CDR3 region has the DNA TGTGCTAGTGGTTTGGTCGGTGGGGTCGTTGAAGCTTTCTTT. Translation gives CASGLVGGVVEAFF.

This clonotype was counted ten times or more. The CDR3 reads CASSEEGGGQETQYF. CDR3 nucleotide sequence: TGTGCCAGCAGTGAAGAAGGTGGGGGTCAAGAGACCCAGTACTTC. This chain links TRBV2 with TRBJ2-5; D might be TRBD1 or TRBD2, each matching 5 bases. From germline, CDR1 is SNHLY and CDR2 FYNNEI. Trimming took 1 base from V and 2 from J, leaving 11 bases between them. CDR3 length: 15 residues.

This clonotype was observed a few times. This chain joins TRBV3-1 and TRBJ2-1; 12 nucleotides match TRBD2. The CDR3 has 17 residues. V lost 6 bases and J lost 7; bases outside the gene matches: 13. CDR1 and CDR2 from the germline V gene are LGHDT and YNNKEL (reference sequence). CDR3 sequence reads: CASSPRLAGAGLNEQFF. DNA of the CDR3: TGTGCCAGCAGTCCTCGACTAGCGGGAGCCGGGTTGAATGAGCAGTTCTTC.

This clonotype came up many times. V gene TRBV20-1 combines with J gene TRBJ2-7; 8 bases fit TRBD2. V was clipped by 6 bases and J by 3 bases; unmatched bases: 19. This CDR3 contains 17 residues. Germline V lookup: CDR1 DFQATT, CDR2 SNEGSKA (reference sequence). The CDR3 bases are TGCAGTGCAAAGCGGTTGAAAGCGGGAGCTAACCGCTACGAGCAGTACTTC. Translated, it gives CSAKRLKAGANRYEQYF.

This chain connects TRBV27 to TRBJ2-7, with 10 bases that match TRBD2. The CDR3 is made up of 13 amino acids. Germline V gene lookup returns CDR1 MNHEY and CDR2 SMNVEV (reference sequence). The trim removed 7 bases at V and 6 bases at J, leaving 6 bases unmatched. The CDR3 loop is CASTHSGGGEQYF. In nucleotides, the CDR3 is TGTGCCAGCACCCACAGCGGGGGGGGCGAGCAGTACTTC.

This chain uses TRBV20-1 with TRBJ2-7; no clear D. V lost 5 bases to trimming and J lost 0 bases, with 11 bases between them. The CDR3 is 13 amino acids. Germline V lookup: CDR1 DFQATT, CDR2 SNEGSKA (reference sequence). The CDR3 DNA is TGCAGTGCTGCTGACACGAGCTCCTACGAGCAGTACTTC. This codes for CSAADTSSYEQYF.

The table lists this clonotype with many counts. The rearrangement joins TRBV6-5 to TRBJ2-3; the match to TRBD1 covers 9 bases. Germline V gene sequence: CDR1 MNHEY, CDR2 SVGAGI. The CDR3 totals 13 residues. J was trimmed by 12 bases and V by 1 base; bases with no gene match: 5. In DNA form, the CDR3 reads TGTGCCAGCAGTTACTTTAGGACAGGGGCCCAGTATTTT. This sequence encodes CASSYFRTGAQYF.

This chain links TRBV27 with TRBJ1-1; D is possibly TRBD1 (5 bases). Germline V gene lookup returns CDR1 MNHEY and CDR2 SMNVEV (reference sequence). Trimming left V 3 bases short and J 3 bases short, with 11 bases between. This CDR3 region has 14 residues. The CDR3 here is CASSFYRGDTEAFF. CDR3 in DNA: TGTGCCAGCAGTTTCTATAGGGGTGACACTGAAGCTTTCTTT.

Of note for this clonotype: This may be a read error: a much more frequent sequence differs by one nucleotide. The chain has TRBV4-3 and TRBJ1-2; 8 nucleotides match TRBD1. The length of the CDR3 is 18 residues. Per germline, CDR1 LGHNA and CDR2 YSLEER. For the CDR3, the DNA is TGCGCCAGCAGCCAAGATGGCAGGGGGCACGGAGGGAGCTATGTCTACACCTTC. Its translation is CASSQDGRGHGGSYVYTF.

This clonotype was detected ten times or more. This chain links TRBV7-7 with TRBJ2-4; D gene unclear. Germline V gene data show CDR1 as SSHAT and CDR2 as FNYEAQ (reference sequence). CDR3 length: 18 residues. Trimming took off 6 bases at V and 0 bases at J, with 21 bases between the two ends. CDR3 DNA: TGTGCCAGCAGGCTTGTAGAGGAGAAGACCCTAGCCAAAAACATTCAGTACTTC. This sequence encodes CASRLVEEKTLAKNIQYF.

This clonotype was detected ten times or more. V is TRBV5-1 and J is TRBJ2-1; D possibly matches TRBD1 or TRBD2 (6 bases each). The CDR3 length is 15 residues. From germline, CDR1 is SGHRS and CDR2 YFSETQ. Trimming shortened V by 0 bases and J by 8 bases, and 15 bases separated the two germline ends. The CDR3 region has the DNA TGCGCCAGCAGCTTGGAGTGGGGGGCGGCGGATGAGCAGTTCTTC. It is translated as CASSLEWGAADEQFF.

About this clonotype: Just one base apart from a much larger clone, this may be a read error. The CDR3 loop is CASSLEQDYYGFTF. DNA for the CDR3: TGTGCCAGCAGCTTAGAACAGGACTACTATGGCTTCACCTTC. The chain has TRBV7-9 and TRBJ1-2, with D maybe TRBD1 (5 bases). This CDR3 spans 14 amino acids. The germline gives CDR1 SEHNR, CDR2 FQNEAQ (reference sequence).

A note on this clonotype: A much more abundant neighbour one base away suggests this may be a read error. The chain has TRBV5-1 and TRBJ2-7, with unresolved D. Germline assignment: CDR1 SGHRS and CDR2 YFSETQ. This CDR3 is built from 13 residues. V lost 0 bases to trimming and J lost 3 bases, with 7 bases between them. CDR3 in amino acids: CASSLEPHYEQYF. CDR3 bases: TGCGCCAGCAGCTTGGAACCGCACTACGAGCAGTACTTC.

V gene TRBV7-9 combines with J gene TRBJ2-7, with 7 bases matching TRBD1. With 5 bases clipped from V and 5 bases from J, the junction kept 9 bases outside the gene matches. This CDR3 comprises 14 residues. Germline CDR1 and CDR2: SEHNR and FQNEAQ (reference sequence). The CDR3, as DNA: TGTGCCAGCAGCGCTCGACAGGGTCCCCACGAGCAGTACTTC. It translates to CASSARQGPHEQYF.

This clonotype was observed many times. The genes are TRBV20-1 and TRBJ1-1; D is undetermined. This CDR3 has 15 amino acids. Germline V gene data show CDR1 as DFQATT and CDR2 as SNEGSKA (reference sequence). V was clipped by 6 bases and J by 0 bases, with 17 bases between them. The chain's CDR3 is CSASGMSVMNTEAFF. DNA of the CDR3: TGCAGTGCCTCTGGGATGTCCGTCATGAACACTGAAGCTTTCTTT.

To note about this clonotype: With a much larger clone just one base away, this may be a read error. The chain carries TRBV6-5 and TRBJ2-7, with 8 bases that match TRBD1. This CDR3 contains 14 residues. J gave up 3 bases and V 2 bases, and 3 bases lay outside the gene matches. Germline lookup yields CDR1 MNHEY and CDR2 SVGAGI. The DNA of the CDR3 is TGTGCCAGCAGTTACGAACAGGGGGGCTACGAGCAGTACTTC. This sequence encodes CASSYEQGGYEQYF.

For this clonotype: A much larger clone differs from this one at a single base, so this may be a read error. The rearrangement links TRBV20-1 to TRBJ2-7; TRBD2 is a possible D gene (5 bases). The germline CDR1 and CDR2 sequences are DFQATT and SNEGSKA (reference sequence). V was trimmed by 5 bases and J by 9 bases, leaving 20 bases between them. The CDR3 extends over 13 amino acids. The CDR3, as DNA: TGCAGTGCTTACGGTCCCGGGGTTACCGGGCAGTACTTC. Amino acid sequence: CSAYGPGVTGQYF.

In its sample, this clonotype was seen a few times. The chain carries TRBV11-2 and TRBJ2-1, with TRBD2 matching over 10 bases. Germline CDR1 SGHAT, CDR2 FQNNGV. After removal of 1 base from V and 6 bases from J, the junction contained 6 bases not matched to a gene. The length of the CDR3 is 16 residues. The CDR3 region is CASSLGSGGLRNEQFF. The CDR3 coding sequence is TGTGCCAGCAGCTTAGGTAGCGGGGGGTTACGCAATGAGCAGTTCTTC.

This clonotype was detected only a few times. The V and J genes are TRBV7-9 and TRBJ1-1; D gene unclear. The length of the CDR3 is 12 residues. V lost 7 bases and J lost 2, with 8 bases in between. From germline, CDR1 is SEHNR and CDR2 FQNEAQ (reference sequence). CDR3 in amino acids: CASTYLNTEAFF. As DNA, the CDR3 is TGTGCCAGCACCTACCTAAACACTGAAGCTTTCTTT.

This chain links TRBV6-1 with TRBJ1-1; the D is unclear. Germline V gives CDR1 MNHNS, CDR2 SASEGT. Between the trimmed V and J ends, which lost 6 bases and 0 bases, there was a span of 14 bases. The CDR3 spans 15 residues. This CDR3 is CASSPTNSMNTEAFF. The CDR3 coding sequence is TGTGCCAGCAGCCCGACGAACAGCATGAACACTGAAGCTTTCTTT.

The rearrangement links TRBV12-3 or TRBV12-4 to TRBJ2-1; 8 nucleotides align to TRBD2. V shed 2 bases, J shed 7 bases, and the junction held 4 bases outside the gene matches. This CDR3 region has 14 residues. DNA of the CDR3: TGTGCCAGCAGTTTAAGGGGACTAGGAAATGAGCAGTTCTTC. This gives the protein CASSLRGLGNEQFF.

In this sample, this clonotype turned up many times. This chain links TRBV19 with TRBJ2-7, with 11 bases lining up with TRBD1. Germline values: CDR1 LNHDA, CDR2 SQIVND (reference sequence). V dropped 6 bases and J dropped 2; count of bases not matched to a gene: 3. CDR3 length equals 14 residues. The CDR3 loop is CASSKGQGAYEQYF. The DNA for the CDR3 is TGTGCCAGTAGCAAGGGACAGGGGGCCTACGAGCAGTACTTC. The full variable domain, rest sourced from reference TRBV19 and TRBJ2-7, is DGGITQSPKYLFRKEGQNVTLSCEQNLNHDAMYWYRQDPGQGLRLIYYSQIVNDFQKGDIAEGYSVSREKKESFPLTVTSAQKNPTAFYLCASSKGQGAYEQYFGPGTRLTVT.

CDR3 sequence reads: CASSAGVRSYEQYF. For the CDR3, the DNA is TGTGCCAGCAGCGCAGGGGTAAGGTCCTACGAGCAGTACTTC. The V and J genes are TRBV13 and TRBJ2-7; D is perhaps TRBD1 (6 bases). Trimming cost V 5 bases and J 1 base, with 12 bases left between them. This CDR3 contains 14 residues. Germline V lookup: CDR1 PRHDT, CDR2 FYEKMQ (reference sequence).

This clonotype was recorded a few times. The V call is TRBV30, the J call TRBJ2-1; D gene ambiguous. The germline V gene encodes CDR1 GTSNPN and CDR2 SVGIG (reference sequence). The CDR3 runs to 17 residues. Trimming pared 0 bases from V and 6 bases from J, leaving 21 bases between. CDR3 sequence (DNA): TGTGCCTGGAGTGTTATGGGCCCCCTCCTTGGGGTCAATGAGCAGTTCTTC. It codes for CAWSVMGPLLGVNEQFF.